Following are 32 T cell receptor beta chains from one sample sequenced in a study of shared clonotypes between healthy human individuals. Terminally differentiated effector memory CD45RA+ cells were left out of the naive CD8 fraction, which was CD45RO-negative and positively selected for CCR7. Some clones are missing from TCRdb's copy, which holds only in-frame ones; the method was immunoSEQ multiplex PCR. The sample consists of about 2.2 million clones, about 94% of them appearing once. The specimen was naive CD8+ T cells from PBMCs. The receptors originated from a man aged 18-30 years in good health. Some clones in this sample may be carry-over from other donors' samples.

The CDR3 nucleotides are TGTGCCAGCAGCGGACAGGGAGAGGCCGTCACAGATACGCAGTATTTT. Residues: CASSGQGEAVTDTQYF. The chain uses TRBV7-9 and TRBJ2-3; TRBD1 aligns across 8 bases. Trimming at V came to 5 bases and at J to 2 bases, leaving 9 bases not matched to a gene. The germline CDR1 and CDR2 sequences are SEHNR and FQNEAQ (reference sequence). The CDR3 length is 16 residues.

The V and J genes are TRBV5-1 and TRBJ2-7; possibly TRBD2 for D (5 bases). Looked up from germline, CDR1 is SGHRS and CDR2 is YFSETQ. This CDR3 contains 14 residues. V dropped 4 bases and J dropped 3 bases, with 14 bases sitting between them. CDR3 coding DNA: TGCGCCAGCAGCCCAAGCGGTCTCGGCTACGAGCAGTACTTC. It codes for CASSPSGLGYEQYF.

The gene calls are TRBV11-1 and TRBJ1-3; no clear D. The germline V gene encodes CDR1 SGHAT and CDR2 FQDESV (reference sequence). V lost 5 bases to trimming and J lost 4 bases, with 9 bases between them. CDR3 length: 13 residues. In DNA form, the CDR3 reads TGTGCCAGCAGCCCCGGCCCAGGAAACACCATATATTTT. Protein: CASSPGPGNTIYF.

CDR3 DNA: TGTGCCAGCAGCTTGGGGGGAAACTTCTACGAGCAGTACTTC. It specifies CASSLGGNFYEQYF. The chain uses TRBV5-8 and TRBJ2-5; D ambiguous. Matching the DNA end better, TRBJ2-7 makes the J call doubtful. The CDR3 has 14 amino acids. The V gene's germline CDR1 is SGHTS and CDR2 YDEGEE.

This chain joins TRBV28 and TRBJ1-5; D is unclear. Trimming removed 7 bases at V and 9 bases at J, with 16 bases between. Germline assignment: CDR1 MDHEN and CDR2 SYDVKM. CDR3 size: 13 residues. CDR3 loop: CASTARDWWPQHF. CDR3 in DNA: TGTGCCAGCACCGCCCGGGATTGGTGGCCCCAGCATTTT.

The genes are TRBV27 and TRBJ2-5; D perhaps matches TRBD1 (6 bases). This CDR3 has 14 amino acids. CDR1 and CDR2 from the germline V gene are MNHEY and SMNVEV (reference sequence). The V gene lost 5 bases and the J gene lost 2 bases, with 12 bases spanning the gap. CDR3 coding DNA: TGTGCCAGCAGTACAAGACAGGAACAAGAGACCCAGTACTTC. Its protein product is CASSTRQEQETQYF.

This chain links TRBV4-1 with TRBJ2-1, with 9 bases identical to TRBD2. Germline assignment: CDR1 MGHRA and CDR2 YSYEKL. With V trimmed by 7 bases and J by 2 bases, 9 bases remained unmatched. This CDR3 contains 16 residues. CDR3 sequence reads: CASTLLAGVTYNEQFF. CDR3 bases: TGCGCCAGCACCCTCTTAGCGGGAGTTACCTACAATGAGCAGTTCTTC.

The CDR3 here is CSAPGEGLVTEAFF. DNA of the CDR3: TGCAGCGCACCCGGGGAGGGGCTGGTCACTGAAGCTTTCTTT. This chain uses TRBV29-1 with TRBJ1-1; the D gene is possibly TRBD1 (5 bases). Germline assignment: CDR1 SQVTM and CDR2 ANQGSEA. The V and J ends lost 7 bases and 4 bases respectively, with 19 bases between them. This CDR3 region has 14 residues. Full variable domain (outside the CDR3, taken from reference TRBV29-1 and TRBJ1-1): SAVISQKPSRDICQRGTSLTIQCQVDSQVTMMFWYRQQPGQSLTLIATANQGSEATYESGFVIDKFPISRPNLTFSTLTVSNMSPEDSSIYLCSAPGEGLVTEAFFGQGTRLTVV.

This chain links TRBV4-1 with TRBJ2-4; tentatively, D is TRBD2 (7 bases). The V end was cut by 0 bases, the J end by 6 bases, with 12 bases between. Germline V gives CDR1 MGHRA, CDR2 YSYEKL. The CDR3 length is 15 residues. The CDR3 protein is CASSQDGGAGNIQYF. The CDR3 DNA reads TGCGCCAGCAGCCAAGATGGGGGGGCTGGAAACATTCAGTACTTC.

The chain has TRBV6-4 and TRBJ2-3; possibly TRBD2 for D (5 bases). The V end lost 0 bases, the J end lost 3 bases, and 16 bases lay between the germline ends. Germline lookup yields CDR1 MRHNA and CDR2 SNTAGT. The CDR3 has 17 residues. Written as DNA, the CDR3 is TGTGCCAGCAGTGACTCTGTGGGAGCAGGAGGAACAGATACGCAGTATTTT. Amino acids: CASSDSVGAGGTDTQYF.

The chain carries TRBV13 and TRBJ2-5; 9 bases map to TRBD2. The CDR3 is 20 amino acids. CDR1 PRHDT and CDR2 FYEKMQ come from the germline V gene (reference sequence). Trimming removed 1 base from V and 2 bases from J; junction bases left unmatched: 17. As DNA, the CDR3 is TGTGCCAGCAGCTTAGAATTAGACGGCGGGAGGGGCCTTAAACAAGAGACCCAGTACTTC. Its protein product is CASSLELDGGRGLKQETQYF.

The rearrangement uses TRBV7-9 and TRBJ2-1; D is unclear. This CDR3 is 15 amino acids long. The germline V gene has CDR1 SEHNR and CDR2 FQNEAQ (reference sequence). Trimming took off 2 bases at V and 8 bases at J, with 16 bases between the two ends. For the CDR3, the DNA is TGTGCCAGCAGCTTAAGTCTTTCGAGCCCCGATGAGCAGTTCTTC. This sequence encodes CASSLSLSSPDEQFF.

The rearrangement links TRBV14 to TRBJ1-1; D is ambiguous. Germline lookup yields CDR1 SGHDN and CDR2 FVKESK. CDR3 length: 15 residues. V was shortened by 3 bases and J by 8 bases, with 19 bases between the two germline ends. CDR3: CASSHRQEGLREAFF. The DNA for the CDR3 is TGTGCCAGCAGCCACAGGCAAGAGGGTCTCCGAGAAGCTTTCTTT.

The CDR3 spells CSVDLPRFRNTEAFF. The CDR3 DNA is TGCAGCGTTGATTTACCCAGGTTTCGGAACACTGAAGCTTTCTTT. The chain is built from TRBV29-1 and TRBJ1-1; D is undetermined. Germline values: CDR1 SQVTM, CDR2 ANQGSEA. V dropped 3 bases and J dropped 1 base, with 15 bases sitting between them. This CDR3 spans 15 amino acids.

V is TRBV5-1 and J is TRBJ2-3, with a tentative D call TRBD2 (6 bases). The V and J ends lost 0 bases and 4 bases respectively, with 21 bases between them. The V gene's germline CDR1 is SGHRS and CDR2 YFSETQ. The CDR3 spans 18 residues. CDR3 in amino acids: CASSLAVVASVFPDTQYF. The DNA of the CDR3 is TGCGCCAGCAGCTTGGCCGTCGTTGCTAGCGTTTTCCCAGATACGCAGTATTTT.

The chain is built from TRBV4-3 and TRBJ1-2, with a weak D call TRBD1 (5 bases). Germline CDR1 reads LGHNA; CDR2 reads YSLEER. V was cut by 2 bases and J by 6 bases, with 13 bases left in between. This CDR3 contains 14 residues. The CDR3 reads CASSQQGSINGYTF. In nucleotides, the CDR3 is TGCGCCAGCAGCCAACAGGGTAGTATAAATGGCTACACCTTC.

The chain links TRBV7-7 to TRBJ2-6; weak D call: TRBD2 (7 bases). The germline V gene encodes CDR1 SSHAT and CDR2 FNYEAQ (reference sequence). Trimming pared 4 bases from V and 1 base from J, leaving 20 bases between. This CDR3 spans 19 amino acids. CDR3 DNA sequence: TGTGCCAGCAGCTCTGGGGCGCGGGGGCCAGAGTCTGGGGCCAACGTCCTGACTTTC. It specifies CASSSGARGPESGANVLTF.

The chain uses TRBV4-1 and TRBJ1-1, with a possible D match to TRBD1 (5 bases). The CDR3 covers 13 residues. The V and J ends lost 5 bases and 8 bases respectively, with 15 bases between them. Germline CDR1 and CDR2: MGHRA and YSYEKL. As DNA, the CDR3 is TGCGCCAGCAGCACCCCTGGGAGGGGAGAAGCTTTCTTT. Its translation: CASSTPGRGEAFF.

The chain couples TRBV21-1 to TRBJ2-1. TRBV21-1 counts as a pseudogene. The CDR3 length is 9 residues. In nucleotides, the CDR3 is TGTGCCAGCAGCAAAGAGGAGTTCTTC. It is translated as CASSKEEFF.

The rearrangement links TRBV6-1 to TRBJ1-5; TRBD1 is a possible D gene (5 bases). The CDR3 extends over 14 amino acids. Trimming took 10 bases from V and 1 from J, leaving 14 bases between them. Germline CDR1 and CDR2: MNHNS and SASEGT. The CDR3 is CATEDMRSNQPQHF. In DNA form, the CDR3 reads TGTGCCACCGAGGACATGCGGAGCAATCAGCCCCAGCATTTT.

This rearrangement joins TRBV27 to TRBJ2-3; the match to TRBD2 covers 8 bases. The V gene's germline CDR1 is MNHEY and CDR2 SMNVEV (reference sequence). The CDR3 length is 14 residues. The trim removed 7 bases at V and 4 bases at J, leaving 7 bases unmatched. The CDR3 DNA reads as TGTGCCAGCACCCCAGCGGGAGCTGCAGATACGCAGTATTTT. Residues: CASTPAGAADTQYF.

The chain combines TRBV28 with TRBJ2-1; 7 nucleotides align to TRBD1. Per germline, CDR1 MDHEN and CDR2 SYDVKM. V lost 2 bases and J lost 8; bases outside the gene matches: 9. CDR3 size: 15 residues. As DNA, the CDR3 is TGTGCCAGCAGTTTAGGGCAGGGGGTGATGGATGAGCAGTTCTTC. Residues: CASSLGQGVMDEQFF.

This chain links TRBV7-3 with TRBJ2-1; D not resolved. V was shortened by 5 bases and J by 3 bases, with 14 bases between the two germline ends. Germline V gene sequence: CDR1 SGHTA, CDR2 FQGTGA. The CDR3 covers 15 residues. The DNA for the CDR3 is TGTGCCAGCAGCGAAAATCTAGTGAACTACAATGAGCAGTTCTTC. Translation: CASSENLVNYNEQFF.

The chain combines TRBV5-1 with TRBJ2-7; D unresolved. Germline V gene lookup returns CDR1 SGHRS and CDR2 YFSETQ. This CDR3 has 15 residues. Between the trimmed V and J ends, which lost 4 bases and 1 base, there was a span of 15 bases. The CDR3 DNA sequence: TGCGCCAGCAGCACTTGGGCTACCGATTCCTACGAGCAGTACTTC. It encodes CASSTWATDSYEQYF.

Worth noting for this clone: The sample carries other DNA sequences with the same CDR3. The chain combines TRBV4-1 with TRBJ2-7; 8 nucleotides agree with TRBD1. The CDR3 covers 13 residues. The J segment lost 4 bases and the V segment lost 3 bases, leaving 2 bases of the junction unmatched. Germline V gives CDR1 MGHRA, CDR2 YSYEKL. The CDR3 is CASSQGTGYEQYF. The CDR3 bases are TGCGCCAGCAGCCAGGGGACAGGATACGAGCAGTACTTC.

The genes are TRBV7-8 and TRBJ2-2; D remains ambiguous. Germline CDR1 reads SGHVS; CDR2 reads FQNEAQ. The CDR3 is made up of 15 amino acids. The germline V and J ends were trimmed by 2 bases and 4 bases, with 11 bases remaining between them. CDR3 sequence: CASSLFGSPTGELFF. CDR3 nucleotide sequence: TGTGCCAGCAGCTTATTCGGTTCCCCCACCGGGGAGCTGTTTTTT.

There are a few counts of this clone. The sample has other DNA sequences that encode this CDR3 too. This chain links TRBV7-9 with TRBJ1-1; D is perhaps TRBD1 (6 bases). CDR3 length: 13 amino acids. V was trimmed by 6 bases and J by 3 bases, leaving 11 bases between them. Germline lookup yields CDR1 SEHNR and CDR2 FQNEAQ (reference sequence). The CDR3 DNA reads as TGTGCCAGCAGTCACGGGGGCTACACTGAAGCTTTCTTT. Its translation: CASSHGGYTEAFF.

The chain recombines TRBV29-1 with TRBJ1-2, with a possible D match to TRBD1 (6 bases). The germline V gene has CDR1 SQVTM and CDR2 ANQGSEA. The V and J ends lost 7 bases and 8 bases respectively, with 23 bases between them. This CDR3 has 14 residues. The CDR3 sequence: CSASGLGGRVGYTF. In nucleotides, the CDR3 is TGCAGCGCGTCGGGTTTGGGGGGGCGAGTGGGCTACACCTTC. The whole variable domain, filled in from reference TRBV29-1 and TRBJ1-2, reads SAVISQKPSRDICQRGTSLTIQCQVDSQVTMMFWYRQQPGQSLTLIATANQGSEATYESGFVIDKFPISRPNLTFSTLTVSNMSPEDSSIYLCSASGLGGRVGYTFGSGTRLTVV.

The rearrangement joins TRBV7-9 to TRBJ2-1, with 7 bases lining up with TRBD1. Losses at the gene ends were 6 bases for V and 6 bases for J; bases not matched to a gene: 2. This CDR3 is 12 amino acids long. Germline V lookup: CDR1 SEHNR, CDR2 FQNEAQ (reference sequence). The CDR3 loop reads CASSDRANEQFF. For the CDR3, the DNA is TGTGCCAGCAGTGACAGGGCCAATGAGCAGTTCTTC.

This rearrangement joins TRBV6-5 to TRBJ2-7; D ambiguous. The V gene's germline CDR1 is MNHEY and CDR2 SVGAGI. This CDR3 is built from 14 residues. V lost 1 base, J lost 2 bases, and 9 bases lay in between. The CDR3: CASSYYAGAYEQYF. Written as DNA, the CDR3 is TGTGCCAGCAGTTACTACGCCGGTGCCTACGAGCAGTACTTC.

The chain has TRBV7-9 and TRBJ2-3; 7 bases align to TRBD1. Trimming removed 6 bases from V and 4 bases from J; junction bases left unmatched: 7. This CDR3 region has 14 residues. Germline V CDR1 and CDR2: SEHNR, FQNEAQ (reference sequence). The CDR3 DNA reads TGTGCCAGCAGTTACCGGGACAGTCCAGATACGCAGTATTTT. It translates to CASSYRDSPDTQYF.

This rearrangement joins TRBV4-3 to TRBJ1-5; D unresolved. V was trimmed by 0 bases and J by 3 bases, leaving 9 bases between them. CDR1 is LGHNA and CDR2 is YSLEER in the germline V gene. CDR3 length equals 15 residues. The CDR3 bases are TGCGCCAGCAGCCAAGATCGCGCCGTCAATCAGCCCCAGCATTTT. This sequence encodes CASSQDRAVNQPQHF.